Below are 13 T cell receptor beta chains sequenced from a single sample in a study of identical twins. TCRdb processed the 5' RACE reads anew with MiXCR; each CDR3 protein has one entry. Of fewer than 250,000 distinct CDR3 sequences listed, 6% to 9% were seen once; the top ten hold 1.9%. These same data were also listed under a study on yellow fever vaccine responses in identical twins.

Sequencing input: memory (CD45RO+) T cells sorted from blood. The receptors were sampled from a young woman in good health.

Ten or more counts support this clonotype. The chain joins TRBV12-3 or TRBV12-4 to TRBJ1-5, with D possibly being TRBD1 (6 bases). Trimming took 4 bases from V and 1 from J, leaving 14 bases between them. This CDR3 has 16 residues. CDR3 DNA sequence: TGTGCCAGCAGTTCGGAACAGGGTTGGAGCAATCAGCCCCAGCATTTT. This translates into CASSSEQGWSNQPQHF.

A note on this clonotype: A much larger clone differs by one base, so this may be a read error. The chain links TRBV20-1 to TRBJ2-1; TRBD2 matches 8 bases. CDR3 length: 15 residues. The trim removed 5 bases at V and 5 bases at J, leaving 11 bases unmatched. Germline V gives CDR1 DFQATT, CDR2 SNEGSKA (reference sequence). The CDR3 here is CSALTGTRENNEQFF. The CDR3 DNA follows: TGCAGTGCTCTTACCGGGACTAGGGAGAACAATGAGCAGTTCTTC.

This chain links TRBV10-1 with TRBJ2-3; D unclear. Deletions cut 3 bases from V and 2 bases from J, with 6 bases between. The CDR3 is 13 residues long. Germline V CDR1 and CDR2: WNHNN, SYGVQD (reference sequence). This CDR3 is CASSERHTDTQYF. The CDR3 DNA reads as TGCGCCAGCAGTGAACGGCACACAGATACGCAGTATTTT.

This clonotype has just a few counts. The chain links TRBV12-3 or TRBV12-4 to TRBJ2-7; 9 bases fit TRBD1. V dropped 7 bases and J dropped 5; count of bases not matched to a gene: 6. There are 13 residues in the CDR3. CDR3 region: CASTLQGAHEQYF. DNA of the CDR3: TGTGCCAGCACCTTACAGGGGGCTCACGAGCAGTACTTC.

This clonotype was found many times. The chain employs TRBV4-2 and TRBJ2-2, with TRBD2 matching 7 bases. The CDR3 contains 17 residues. V trimming: 4 bases; J trimming: 4 bases; junction bases outside the gene matches: 12. Germline V gene lookup returns CDR1 LGHNA and CDR2 YNFKEQ. The CDR3 nucleotides are TGTGCCAGCAGCCCAATAGCGAGGACTAGTGGCACCGGGGAGCTGTTTTTT. Amino acids: CASSPIARTSGTGELFF.

J is TRBJ2-6 and V is TRBV25-1; 11 bases match TRBD1. The CDR3 runs to 16 residues. The germline V gene has CDR1 MGHDK and CDR2 SYGVNS. Trimming took 4 bases from V and 3 from J; bases not matched to a gene: 2. The CDR3 is CASSADRGLGANVLTF. CDR3 bases: TGTGCCAGCAGTGCGGACAGGGGGCTTGGGGCCAACGTCCTGACTTTC.

This clonotype was seen repeatedly, ten times or more. The V call is TRBV20-1, the J call TRBJ1-2; D is possibly TRBD1 (5 bases). Trimming took 3 bases from V and 1 from J, leaving 12 bases between them. From germline, CDR1 is DFQATT and CDR2 SNEGSKA (reference sequence). The CDR3 covers 14 residues. CDR3 in amino acids: CSASKDSLNYGYTF. The CDR3 DNA reads as TGCAGTGCTAGCAAAGACAGTCTTAACTATGGCTACACCTTC.

The rearrangement uses TRBV11-3 and TRBJ2-6; D unclear. The CDR3 is made up of 14 amino acids. With 6 bases removed from V and 7 bases from J, the gap between germline ends came to 13 bases. Germline values: CDR1 SGHNT, CDR2 YENEEA. CDR3 sequence: CASRIGRVANVLTF. The CDR3 nucleotides read TGTGCCAGCAGAATTGGGCGCGTAGCCAACGTCCTGACTTTC.

The chain uses TRBV5-6 and TRBJ2-7, with TRBD1 matching over 9 bases. Germline lookup yields CDR1 SGHDT and CDR2 YYEEEE. The V gene end was trimmed by 4 bases and the J gene end by 2 bases; junction bases not matched to a gene: 10. This CDR3 region has 16 residues. The chain's CDR3 is CASSLPGQGSTYEQYF. The CDR3 DNA follows: TGTGCCAGCAGCCTACCCGGACAGGGGAGTACCTACGAGCAGTACTTC.

This chain's CDR3 is CASSQSGRAPYEQYF. The CDR3 DNA sequence: TGTGCCAGCAGCCAAAGCGGGAGGGCCCCCTACGAGCAGTACTTC. The chain is built from TRBV3-1 and TRBJ2-7, with 10 bases identical to TRBD2. Germline V CDR1 and CDR2: LGHDT, YNNKEL (reference sequence). The CDR3 covers 15 residues. The V and J ends lost 2 bases and 2 bases, in that order; junction bases with no gene match: 3.

This clonotype was seen many times. This sequence joins TRBV20-1 and TRBJ1-5; TRBD1 is a possible D gene (5 bases). V lost 0 bases, J lost 2 bases, and 8 bases lay in between. From germline, CDR1 is DFQATT and CDR2 SNEGSKA (reference sequence). The CDR3 runs 14 residues. CDR3 residues: CSARDLRGNQPQHF. As DNA, the CDR3 is TGCAGTGCTAGAGATCTCAGGGGCAATCAGCCCCAGCATTTT.

The chain is built from TRBV6-1 and TRBJ1-5; D is possibly TRBD1 (6 bases). Per germline, CDR1 MNHNS and CDR2 SASEGT. Trimming took 4 bases from V and 0 from J, leaving 7 bases between them. CDR3 length: 14 amino acids. DNA of the CDR3: TGTGCCAGCAGTGCCAGGGGTAGCAATCAGCCCCAGCATTTT. This translates into CASSARGSNQPQHF.

This chain joins TRBV5-5 and TRBJ2-7; 14 nucleotides match TRBD2. From germline, CDR1 is SGHKS and CDR2 YYEKEE (reference sequence). The CDR3 is 14 residues long. Unmatched junction bases numbered 8, after V lost 9 bases and J lost 6 bases. CDR3 coding DNA: TGTGCCATCGGCCACGGACTAGCGGGGGGCGAGCAGTACTTC. Amino acid sequence: CAIGHGLAGGEQYF.